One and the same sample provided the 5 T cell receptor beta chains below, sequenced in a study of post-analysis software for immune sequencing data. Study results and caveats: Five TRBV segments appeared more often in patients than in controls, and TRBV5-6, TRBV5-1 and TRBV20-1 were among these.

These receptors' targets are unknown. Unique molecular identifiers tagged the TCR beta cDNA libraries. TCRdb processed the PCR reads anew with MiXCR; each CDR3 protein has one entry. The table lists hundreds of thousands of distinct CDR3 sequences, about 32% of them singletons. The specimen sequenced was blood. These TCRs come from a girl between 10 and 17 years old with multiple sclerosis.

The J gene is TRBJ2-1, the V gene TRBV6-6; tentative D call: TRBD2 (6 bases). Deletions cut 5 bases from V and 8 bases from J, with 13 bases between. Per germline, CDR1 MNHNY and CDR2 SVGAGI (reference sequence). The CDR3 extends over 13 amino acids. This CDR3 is CASSDGTLYEQFF. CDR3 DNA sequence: TGTGCCAGCAGTGACGGGACTCTATATGAGCAGTTCTTC.

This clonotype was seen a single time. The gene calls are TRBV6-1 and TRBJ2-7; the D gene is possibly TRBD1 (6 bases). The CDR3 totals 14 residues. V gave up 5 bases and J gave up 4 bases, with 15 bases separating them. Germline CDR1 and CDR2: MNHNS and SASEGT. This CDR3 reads CASSSSQGQYEQYF. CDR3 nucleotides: TGTGCCAGCAGTAGTAGTCAGGGGCAGTACGAGCAGTACTTC.

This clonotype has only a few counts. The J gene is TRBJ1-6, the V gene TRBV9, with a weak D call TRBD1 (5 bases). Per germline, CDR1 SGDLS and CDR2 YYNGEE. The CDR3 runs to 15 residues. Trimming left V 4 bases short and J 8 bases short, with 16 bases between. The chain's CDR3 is CASSPRLIGDSPLHF. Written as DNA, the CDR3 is TGTGCCAGCAGCCCCCGTTTAATAGGGGATTCACCCCTCCACTTT.

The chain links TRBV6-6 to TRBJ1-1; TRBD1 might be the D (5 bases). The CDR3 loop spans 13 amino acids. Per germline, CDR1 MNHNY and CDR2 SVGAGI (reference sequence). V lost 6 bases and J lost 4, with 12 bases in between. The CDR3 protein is CASRPGRRTEAFF. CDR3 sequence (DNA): TGTGCCAGCAGGCCGGGACGCCGCACTGAAGCTTTCTTT.

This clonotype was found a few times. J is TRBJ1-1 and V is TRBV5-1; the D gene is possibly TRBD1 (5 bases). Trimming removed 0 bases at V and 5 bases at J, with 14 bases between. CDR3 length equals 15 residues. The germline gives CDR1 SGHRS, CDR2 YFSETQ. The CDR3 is CASSLALGLRTEAFF. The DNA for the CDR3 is TGCGCCAGCAGCTTGGCGTTGGGGCTGCGGACTGAAGCTTTCTTT.